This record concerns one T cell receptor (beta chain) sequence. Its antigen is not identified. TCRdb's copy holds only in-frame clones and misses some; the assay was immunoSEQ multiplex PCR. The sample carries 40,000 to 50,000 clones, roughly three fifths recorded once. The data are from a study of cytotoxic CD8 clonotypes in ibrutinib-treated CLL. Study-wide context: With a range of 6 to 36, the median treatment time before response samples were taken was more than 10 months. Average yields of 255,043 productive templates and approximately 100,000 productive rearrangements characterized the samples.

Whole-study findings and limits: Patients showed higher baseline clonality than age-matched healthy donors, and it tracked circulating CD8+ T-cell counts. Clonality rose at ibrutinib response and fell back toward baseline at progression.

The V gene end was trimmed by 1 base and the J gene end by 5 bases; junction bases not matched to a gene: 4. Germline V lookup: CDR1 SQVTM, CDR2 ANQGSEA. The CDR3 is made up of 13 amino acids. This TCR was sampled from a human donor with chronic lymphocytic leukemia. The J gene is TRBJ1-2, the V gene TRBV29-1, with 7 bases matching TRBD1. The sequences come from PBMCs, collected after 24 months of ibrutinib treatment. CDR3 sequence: CSVEGGGQYGYTF. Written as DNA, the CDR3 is TGCAGCGTTGAAGGGGGGGGACAGTATGGCTACACCTTC.